A selection of T cell receptor beta chains follows, all from one sample in a study of circulating CD8 cells and anti-PD-1 response in melanoma. TCRdb used MiXCR to reprocess the reads, holding one entry per CDR3 protein. The sample includes some 520 distinct CDR3 sequences, around 6.5% of them seen just once. The specimen comprised CD8+ T cells from PBMCs, sampled at baseline or after one month of anti-PD-1 therapy (not recorded which). Every receptor here comes from a human donor with melanoma. The CDR3 runs from the conserved cysteine through the conserved F or W. The order of the fields is J gene, V gene, CDR3 protein.

>TRBJ2-1|TRBV28
CASSPPVSYNEQFF
>TRBJ2-3|TRBV2
CASSDSGGKGDTQYF
>TRBJ2-7|TRBV30
CAWWAVPYEQYF
>TRBJ1-1|TRBV25-1
CASRDRGLGEAFF
>TRBJ1-3|TRBV25-1
CASSSQGSSGNTIYF
>TRBJ1-5|TRBV20-1
CSAGGPGTNQPQHF
>TRBJ2-2|TRBV27
CASSLVAVNTGELFF
>TRBJ2-2|TRBV2
CASSDARVLPGELFF
>TRBJ2-1|TRBV12-3/TRBV12-4
CASSREIADSSYNEQFF
>TRBJ1-1|TRBV25-1
CASSPFVAGGTDAQEAFF
>TRBJ2-3|TRBV24-1
CATSDEGWGGNTQYF
>TRBJ1-2|TRBV25-1
CASSELGREQNYGYTF
>TRBJ2-5|TRBV3-1
CASSQNRAETQYF
>TRBJ2-2|TRBV19
CASSIGGRRTGELFF
>TRBJ2-6|TRBV19
CASSRDSSSGANVLTF
>TRBJ2-4|TRBV25-1
CASSEPRGAGGVAKNIQYF
>TRBJ2-7|TRBV7-9
CASSPKTGRYEQYF
>TRBJ1-2|TRBV10-2
CASSESNSPRGYTF
>TRBJ2-1|TRBV29-1
CSVEASGGLYNEQFF
>TRBJ2-7|TRBV28
CASSSPGLHYEQYF
>TRBJ2-1|TRBV12-3/TRBV12-4
CASSLVGQSYNEQFF
>TRBJ2-5|TRBV7-2
CASSLAYLAGQEWETQYF
>TRBJ2-3|TRBV29-1
CSVVWGTDPDTQYF
>TRBJ2-1|TRBV28
CASSLQGESDEQSF
>TRBJ2-2|TRBV25-1
CASSEIRKVAGDTGELFF
>TRBJ2-1|TRBV14
CASSWTGTYNEQFF
>TRBJ2-7|TRBV25-1
CASSATGTRPYEQYF
>TRBJ2-5|TRBV19
CASRQVGETQYF